The rows below give T cell receptor beta chains drawn from one sample of a study of PD-L1 blockade in urothelial cancer. The assay was immunoSEQ multiplex PCR, and TCRdb's table has in-frame clones only and misses some. The data show 65,000 to 90,000 clones, 84% seen once. This specimen was PBMCs, taken around atezolizumab (anti-PD-L1) treatment. The receptors were sampled from a woman between 65 and 79 years old with urothelial cancer. Both conserved end residues are part of each CDR3. Fields, in order: CDR3 length, D gene, J gene, V gene, clone size, CDR3 DNA, CDR3 protein. A D gene is named only where the DNA matches it firmly. Clone size, where shown, is once, few, many, or a class for clones that have expanded.

CDR3 length: 13; D gene: NA; J gene: TRBJ2-4; V gene: TRBV19; clone size: NA; CDR3 DNA: TGTGCCAGTCTGAAGGGGGCCAAAAACATTCAGTACTTC; CDR3 protein: CASLKGAKNIQYF
CDR3 length: 15; D gene: NA; J gene: TRBJ1-5; V gene: TRBV19; clone size: NA; CDR3 DNA: TGTGCCAGTAGAGCGATCGTGGGGCCGAATCAGCCCCAGCATTTT; CDR3 protein: CASRAIVGPNQPQHF
CDR3 length: 17; D gene: TRBD1; J gene: TRBJ1-5; V gene: TRBV27; clone size: NA; CDR3 DNA: TGTGCCAGCAGTTCTGGACAGGGATTCTATAGCAATCAGCCCCAGCATTTT; CDR3 protein: CASSSGQGFYSNQPQHF
CDR3 length: 13; D gene: NA; J gene: TRBJ2-7; V gene: TRBV11-2; clone size: NA; CDR3 DNA: TGTGCCAGCAGCTTAGCGGGGAACCACGAGCAGTACTTC; CDR3 protein: CASSLAGNHEQYF
CDR3 length: 13; D gene: NA; J gene: TRBJ2-2; V gene: TRBV5-1; clone size: NA; CDR3 DNA: TGCGCCAGCAGCTTGCAGGGCTACGGGGAGCTGTTTTTT; CDR3 protein: CASSLQGYGELFF
CDR3 length: 16; D gene: TRBD1; J gene: TRBJ1-1; V gene: TRBV7-6; clone size: NA; CDR3 DNA: TGTGCCAGCAGCTCACCCAGTGTGACAGGGGTCACTGAAGCTTTCTTT; CDR3 protein: CASSSPSVTGVTEAFF
CDR3 length: 14; D gene: NA; J gene: TRBJ1-1; V gene: TRBV28; clone size: NA; CDR3 DNA: TGTGCCAGCAGTCTGACAGGCGCCAACACTGAAGCTTTCTTT; CDR3 protein: CASSLTGANTEAFF
CDR3 length: 15; D gene: TRBD1; J gene: TRBJ1-4; V gene: TRBV6-5; clone size: NA; CDR3 DNA: TGTGCCAGCAGGCCCGACAGGGTATTGAGTGAAAAACTGTTTTTT; CDR3 protein: CASRPDRVLSEKLFF
CDR3 length: 16; D gene: TRBD1; J gene: TRBJ1-2; V gene: TRBV4-3; clone size: NA; CDR3 DNA: TGCGCCAGCAGCCAAGTGATCACCGGACAGGGAAGTGGCTACACCTTC; CDR3 protein: CASSQVITGQGSGYTF
CDR3 length: 13; D gene: TRBD2; J gene: TRBJ2-7; V gene: TRBV2; clone size: NA; CDR3 DNA: TGTGCCAGCTGCCCCGGGAGGCCGAACGAGCAGTACTTC; CDR3 protein: CASCPGRPNEQYF
CDR3 length: 15; D gene: NA; J gene: TRBJ2-5; V gene: TRBV14; clone size: NA; CDR3 DNA: TGTGCCAGCAGCCAAGCAGGGTTCCAACGAGAGACCCAGTACTTC; CDR3 protein: CASSQAGFQRETQYF
CDR3 length: 19; D gene: TRBD1; J gene: TRBJ2-3; V gene: TRBV4-1; clone size: NA; CDR3 DNA: TGCGCCAGCAGCCAAGGACGAGCGGAAGAGACAGGGCGCACAGATACGCAGTATTTT; CDR3 protein: CASSQGRAEETGRTDTQYF
CDR3 length: 15; D gene: TRBD2; J gene: TRBJ2-2; V gene: TRBV6-4; clone size: NA; CDR3 DNA: TGTGCCAGCAGTGACATCGGGGGGGAAACCGGGGAGCTGTTTTTT; CDR3 protein: CASSDIGGETGELFF
CDR3 length: 14; D gene: TRBD1; J gene: TRBJ2-7; V gene: TRBV28; clone size: many; CDR3 DNA: TGTGCCAGCCCCCCGGACAGGGAACCCTACGAGCAGTACTTC; CDR3 protein: CASPPDREPYEQYF
CDR3 length: 16; D gene: NA; J gene: TRBJ1-1; V gene: TRBV18; clone size: NA; CDR3 DNA: TGTGCCAGCTCGTTCTCAGGCTTTGTGGTTAACACTGAAGCTTTCTTT; CDR3 protein: CASSFSGFVVNTEAFF
CDR3 length: 15; D gene: NA; J gene: TRBJ2-5; V gene: TRBV29-1; clone size: NA; CDR3 DNA: TGCAGCGTTGAGGGTTACCGGGACTGGAGGGAGACCCAGTACTTC; CDR3 protein: CSVEGYRDWRETQYF
CDR3 length: 19; D gene: TRBD1; J gene: TRBJ2-6; V gene: TRBV4-1; clone size: NA; CDR3 DNA: TGCGCCAGCAGCCAATCTAGACCGGGACAGGGCTCTGGGGCCAACGTCCTGACTTTC; CDR3 protein: CASSQSRPGQGSGANVLTF
CDR3 length: 15; D gene: TRBD1; J gene: TRBJ2-1; V gene: TRBV7-3; clone size: NA; CDR3 DNA: TGTGCCAGCAGCTTAAGTGGGGACAGGGGGTATGAGCAGTTCTTC; CDR3 protein: CASSLSGDRGYEQFF
CDR3 length: 14; D gene: NA; J gene: TRBJ1-2; V gene: TRBV5-1; clone size: NA; CDR3 DNA: TGCGCCAGCAGCTTGGACAGGGTTAACTATGGCTACACCTTC; CDR3 protein: CASSLDRVNYGYTF
CDR3 length: 15; D gene: TRBD1; J gene: TRBJ2-1; V gene: TRBV9; clone size: few; CDR3 DNA: TGTGCCAGCAGCCCCTGGACAGGGACCTACAATGAGCAGTTCTTC; CDR3 protein: CASSPWTGTYNEQFF
CDR3 length: 19; D gene: NA; J gene: TRBJ2-1; V gene: TRBV1; clone size: NA; CDR3 DNA: TGCACCAGCAGCCAACCAGGCCTAGCGGGAGGGGTATCCTACAATGAGCAGTTCTTC; CDR3 protein: CTSSQPGLAGGVSYNEQFF
CDR3 length: 12; D gene: NA; J gene: TRBJ1-3; V gene: TRBV5-1; clone size: NA; CDR3 DNA: TGCGCCAGCAGCTTGAATAGAAACACCATATATTTT; CDR3 protein: CASSLNRNTIYF
CDR3 length: 14; D gene: NA; J gene: TRBJ1-1; V gene: TRBV7-8; clone size: NA; CDR3 DNA: TGTGCCAGCAGCGCCACAGGCGGGAACACTGAAGCTTTCTTT; CDR3 protein: CASSATGGNTEAFF
CDR3 length: 15; D gene: NA; J gene: TRBJ1-5; V gene: TRBV6-5; clone size: once; CDR3 DNA: TGTGCCAGCAGTCTATCTTTTGACAGAAATCAGCCCCAGCATTTT; CDR3 protein: CASSLSFDRNQPQHF
CDR3 length: 15; D gene: NA; J gene: TRBJ2-2; V gene: TRBV9; clone size: NA; CDR3 DNA: TGTGCCAGCAGCGTAGGGGGAGGTGAGGCCGGGGAGCTGTTTTTT; CDR3 protein: CASSVGGGEAGELFF
CDR3 length: 14; D gene: NA; J gene: TRBJ2-3; V gene: TRBV5-4; clone size: NA; CDR3 DNA: TGTGCCAGCAGCTTGCCTAGTAAGACAGATACGCAGTATTTT; CDR3 protein: CASSLPSKTDTQYF
CDR3 length: 18; D gene: TRBD1; J gene: TRBJ2-3; V gene: TRBV5-6; clone size: NA; CDR3 DNA: TGTGCCAGCAGCCCACCAAGACAGGGGGCTTATGTCACAGATACGCAGTATTTT; CDR3 protein: CASSPPRQGAYVTDTQYF
CDR3 length: 14; D gene: NA; J gene: TRBJ1-2; V gene: TRBV7-9; clone size: NA; CDR3 DNA: TGTGCCAGCAGCTTGGCCGGGACACCCTATGGCTACACCTTC; CDR3 protein: CASSLAGTPYGYTF
CDR3 length: 16; D gene: NA; J gene: TRBJ2-7; V gene: TRBV7-6; clone size: NA; CDR3 DNA: TGTGCCAGCAGCTTAGCGCCCCAAGGGGCGCCCTACGAGCAGTACTTC; CDR3 protein: CASSLAPQGAPYEQYF
CDR3 length: 13; D gene: TRBD1; J gene: TRBJ2-7; V gene: TRBV5-1; clone size: NA; CDR3 DNA: TGCGCCAGCAGTTATGACAGGGACTACGAGCAGTACTTC; CDR3 protein: CASSYDRDYEQYF
CDR3 length: 18; D gene: TRBD1; J gene: TRBJ1-3; V gene: TRBV10-1; clone size: NA; CDR3 DNA: TGCGCCAGCATTACCCCGGGACAGCGATGTACCTCTGGAAACACCATATATTTT; CDR3 protein: CASITPGQRCTSGNTIYF
CDR3 length: 16; D gene: NA; J gene: TRBJ1-4; V gene: TRBV7-9; clone size: few; CDR3 DNA: TGTGCCAGCAGCTTAAGCCTGACAGCAACAAATGAAAAACTGTTTTTT; CDR3 protein: CASSLSLTATNEKLFF
CDR3 length: 13; D gene: NA; J gene: TRBJ1-4; V gene: TRBV10-2; clone size: NA; CDR3 DNA: TGCGCCAGCAGATCAGGGGCAGGAGAAAAACTGTTTTTT; CDR3 protein: CASRSGAGEKLFF
CDR3 length: 20; D gene: NA; J gene: TRBJ2-6; V gene: TRBV5-1; clone size: NA; CDR3 DNA: TGCGCCAGCAGCTCCCCGGACGGTGTCGAGGGGGACTCTGGGGCCAACGTCCTGACTTTC; CDR3 protein: CASSSPDGVEGDSGANVLTF
CDR3 length: 14; D gene: TRBD1; J gene: TRBJ1-2; V gene: TRBV2; clone size: NA; CDR3 DNA: TGTGCCAGCAGTGACCAGGGACAGATTTATGGCTACACCTTC; CDR3 protein: CASSDQGQIYGYTF
CDR3 length: 13; D gene: NA; J gene: TRBJ2-5; V gene: TRBV5-6; clone size: NA; CDR3 DNA: TGTGCCAGCAGCCTGGGAGCTAGAGAGACCCAGTACTTC; CDR3 protein: CASSLGARETQYF
CDR3 length: 15; D gene: TRBD1; J gene: TRBJ2-1; V gene: TRBV18; clone size: NA; CDR3 DNA: TGTGCCAGCTCACCAAGACAGGGGACCTACAATGAGCAGTTCTTC; CDR3 protein: CASSPRQGTYNEQFF
CDR3 length: 13; D gene: NA; J gene: TRBJ2-7; V gene: TRBV10-1; clone size: NA; CDR3 DNA: TGCGCCAGCAGTGAGTCCGGTGGTTACGAGCAGTACTTC; CDR3 protein: CASSESGGYEQYF
CDR3 length: 14; D gene: NA; J gene: TRBJ1-1; V gene: TRBV9; clone size: NA; CDR3 DNA: TGTGCCAGCAGCAGAAGAGGGCTGAACACTGAAGCTTTCTTT; CDR3 protein: CASSRRGLNTEAFF
CDR3 length: 14; D gene: TRBD2; J gene: TRBJ2-3; V gene: TRBV10-1; clone size: once; CDR3 DNA: TGCGCCAGCAGTGGCGGGGGGGCCGCAGATACGCAGTATTTT; CDR3 protein: CASSGGGAADTQYF
CDR3 length: 17; D gene: TRBD2; J gene: TRBJ2-4; V gene: TRBV4-3; clone size: NA; CDR3 DNA: TGCGCCAGCAGCCGGACTAGCGGGGGGTGGGGGGAAAACATTCAGTACTTC; CDR3 protein: CASSRTSGGWGENIQYF
CDR3 length: 16; D gene: TRBD2; J gene: TRBJ2-3; V gene: TRBV10-1; clone size: once; CDR3 DNA: TGCGCCAGCAGTGAGTCCGCGGGGGTCCCGCAGGATGGGCAGTATTTT; CDR3 protein: CASSESAGVPQDGQYF
CDR3 length: 13; D gene: NA; J gene: TRBJ2-7; V gene: TRBV28; clone size: NA; CDR3 DNA: TGTGCCAGCGAAGGACAGCGAAGATACGAGCAGTACTTC; CDR3 protein: CASEGQRRYEQYF
CDR3 length: 20; D gene: TRBD1; J gene: TRBJ1-2; V gene: TRBV6-4; clone size: NA; CDR3 DNA: TGTGCCAGCAGTGACTCGAGTAGAGCCCGGGACAGGGCCACCTATCGGGGCTACACCTTC; CDR3 protein: CASSDSSRARDRATYRGYTF
CDR3 length: 15; D gene: NA; J gene: TRBJ2-1; V gene: TRBV5-4; clone size: NA; CDR3 DNA: TGTGCCAGCAGCCCCGCCCCCGGGGGCTACAATGAGCAGTTCTTC; CDR3 protein: CASSPAPGGYNEQFF
CDR3 length: 12; D gene: NA; J gene: TRBJ2-5; V gene: TRBV6-6; clone size: NA; CDR3 DNA: TGTGCCAGCAGTTATGGCAAAGAGACCCAGTACTTC; CDR3 protein: CASSYGKETQYF